Here is one T cell receptor (beta chain) with its context. MiXCR was run by TCRdb on the RACE reads, yielding one entry per CDR3 protein. The sample has about 260,000 distinct CDR3 sequences, about 8.1% seen once. This record comes from a study of human T cells and chemical hapten exposure. Across the whole study: Patients, chiefly female, had alopecia areata, totalis or universalis.

Trimming shortened V by 6 bases and J by 0 bases, and 15 bases separated the two germline ends. The CDR3 loop spans 15 amino acids. From germline, CDR1 is MDHEN and CDR2 SYDVKM. Time point of the sample: pre-sensitization, week 0. Stated treatment: therapeutic diphenylcyclopropenone sensitization with weekly scalp DPC. The chain has TRBV28 and TRBJ2-7, with D possibly TRBD1 on 6 matching bases. This TCR was sampled from a woman between 40 and 50 years old with alopecia areata. Some clones in this sample may be carry-over from other donors' samples. The sequences come from whole blood, collected in connection with sensitization to the hapten diphenylcyclopropenone (DPC). The CDR3 is CASSPRGIRSYEQYF. The DNA for the CDR3 is TGTGCCAGCAGCCCCAGGGGTATCCGCTCCTACGAGCAGTACTTC.